These 27 T cell receptor beta chains were all obtained from the same sample, sequenced in a study of graft-versus-host responses after intestinal transplantation. Only in-frame clones appear in the TCRdb table, and some are missing; sequencing was by immunoSEQ multiplex PCR. This sample has about 98,000 clones, with roughly 82% found just once. The material was PBMCs, obtained 255 days after intestinal transplant. Receptors were obtained from a human patient who received an intestinal transplant, so some T cells may come from the graft donor.

The CDR3 sequence: CAWALAGGSDTQYF. The CDR3, as DNA: TGTGCCTGGGCCCTAGCGGGGGGTTCGGATACGCAGTATTTT. The chain uses TRBV30 and TRBJ2-3, with TRBD2 matching over 11 bases. CDR3 length equals 14 residues. Germline assignment: CDR1 GTSNPN and CDR2 SVGIG (reference sequence). V lost 5 bases to trimming and J lost 6 bases; unmatched junction nucleotides: 7.

V and J are TRBV28 and TRBJ1-2; possibly TRBD1 for D (6 bases). Germline-derived CDR1 and CDR2 are MDHEN and SYDVKM. Trimming shortened V by 3 bases and J by 3 bases, and 14 bases separated the two germline ends. This CDR3 contains 15 residues. The CDR3 nucleotides read TGTGCCAGCAGTTTCCTCAGGGGCCGGGACTATGGCTACACCTTC. Its protein is CASSFLRGRDYGYTF.

The gene calls are TRBV4-1 and TRBJ1-1; D possibly corresponds to TRBD1 (5 bases). Trimming shortened V by 0 bases and J by 4 bases, and 12 bases separated the two germline ends. Looked up from germline, CDR1 is MGHRA and CDR2 is YSYEKL. The CDR3 has 15 residues. This chain's CDR3 is CASSQDLGEFTEAFF. CDR3 sequence (DNA): TGCGCCAGCAGCCAAGATTTGGGGGAATTCACTGAAGCTTTCTTT.

This clone was observed a handful of times. This chain connects TRBV7-8 to TRBJ1-5; perhaps TRBD1 as D (6 bases). Looked up from germline, CDR1 is SGHVS and CDR2 is FQNEAQ. This CDR3 region has 14 residues. V lost 5 bases, J lost 4 bases, and 12 bases lay in between. The CDR3 region has the DNA TGTGCCAGCAGCGCACTGAGGGGGAATCAGCCCCAGCATTTT. Protein product: CASSALRGNQPQHF.

Only a few counts were recorded for this clone. J is TRBJ2-1 and V is TRBV5-6; tentative D call: TRBD1 (6 bases). The CDR3 consists of 16 residues. CDR1 is SGHDT and CDR2 is YYEEEE in the germline V gene. The V end lost 0 bases, the J end lost 2 bases, and 12 bases lay between the germline ends. Here the CDR3 reads CASSLGHRVPYNEQFF. The CDR3 nucleotides are TGTGCCAGCAGCTTGGGTCACAGGGTGCCCTACAATGAGCAGTTCTTC.

The rearrangement joins TRBV5-4 to TRBJ2-5; 7 bases map to TRBD2. J lost 5 bases, V lost 2 bases, and 3 bases had no gene match. Germline CDR1 and CDR2: SGHNT and YYREEE (reference sequence). CDR3 size: 13 residues. The CDR3 DNA reads as TGTGCCAGCAGCTTACGGGGGGTTGAGACCCAGTACTTC. Protein: CASSLRGVETQYF. Variable domain in full (rest from reference TRBV5-4 and TRBJ2-5): ETGVTQSPTHLIKTRGQQVTLRCSSQSGHNTVSWYQQALGQGPQFIFQYYREEENGRGNFPPRFSGLQFPNYSSELNVNALELDDSALYLCASSLRGVETQYFGPGTRLLVL.

This rearrangement joins TRBV28 to TRBJ2-5; TRBD2 aligns across 10 bases. The CDR3 spans 17 residues. V shed 6 bases, J shed 2 bases, and the junction held 12 bases outside the gene matches. CDR1 is MDHEN, CDR2 SYDVKM, per germline. CDR3 DNA sequence: TGTGCCAGCAGCCCTACTCTAGCGGGGGCCTATCAAGAGACCCAGTACTTC. Amino acids: CASSPTLAGAYQETQYF.

The gene calls are TRBV5-4 and TRBJ2-7; D possibly uses TRBD1 or TRBD2 (5 bases each). The CDR3 is 13 amino acids. Germline CDR1 and CDR2: SGHNT and YYREEE (reference sequence). V was shortened by 4 bases and J by 3 bases, with 11 bases between the two germline ends. DNA for the CDR3: TGTGCCAGCAGCGTGATGGGGGTCTACGAGCAGTACGTC. Protein product: CASSVMGVYEQYV.

This chain uses TRBV7-2 with TRBJ2-7, with D perhaps assigned TRBD1 or TRBD2 (5 bases each). Germline assignment: CDR1 SGHTA and CDR2 FQGNSA. The CDR3 length is 14 residues. V lost 7 bases and J 0 bases, leaving 13 bases between the germline ends. CDR3 protein: CASNRDRSSYEQYF. Here the CDR3 DNA reads TGTGCCAGCAATAGGGACCGTAGCTCCTACGAGCAGTACTTC.

This rearrangement joins TRBV6-1 to TRBJ2-3; perhaps TRBD2 as D (6 bases). Germline-derived CDR1 and CDR2 are MNHNS and SASEGT. The V and J ends lost 8 bases and 10 bases respectively, with 22 bases between them. The CDR3 spans 14 residues. The chain's CDR3 is CASQKVVAGEAQYF. The DNA for the CDR3 is TGTGCCAGCCAGAAGGTAGTAGCTGGGGAGGCGCAGTATTTT.

In this sample, this clone turned up once. The V gene is TRBV7-8, the J gene TRBJ2-3; 9 nucleotides line up with TRBD2. Germline V gives CDR1 SGHVS, CDR2 FQNEAQ. Losses at the gene ends were 5 bases for V and 6 bases for J; bases not matched to a gene: 21. This CDR3 spans 19 amino acids. CDR3 in DNA: TGTGCCAGCAGCACAACCTTCGGCGGGGGGGCACCTCTCACCGATACGCAGTATTTT. This translates into CASSTTFGGGAPLTDTQYF.

This clone was found a few times. The genes are TRBV10-3 and TRBJ1-1; D might be TRBD1 (6 bases). Between the trimmed V and J ends, which lost 2 bases and 1 base, there was a span of 8 bases. CDR1 and CDR2 (germline): ENHRY, SYGVKD. The CDR3 loop spans 14 amino acids. In DNA, the CDR3 is TGTGCCATCAGTGAGAGGGGACAGAACACTGAAGCTTTCTTT. It translates to CAISERGQNTEAFF.

This clone occurred a few times. The chain recombines TRBV27 with TRBJ1-4, with D possibly TRBD1 on 5 matching bases. Germline V gene lookup returns CDR1 MNHEY and CDR2 SMNVEV (reference sequence). Trimming stripped 6 bases from V and 8 bases from J, with 16 bases between. CDR3 size: 14 residues. CDR3 nucleotide sequence: TGTGCCAGCAGGCCCCTGGGGGAGAACGAAAAACTGTTTTTT. Protein: CASRPLGENEKLFF. Complete variable domain (other parts from reference TRBV27 and TRBJ1-4): EAQVTQNPRYLITVTGKKLTVTCSQNMNHEYMSWYRQDPGLGLRQIYYSMNVEVTDKGDVPEGYKVSRKEKRNFPLILESPSPNQTSLYFCASRPLGENEKLFFGSGTQLSVL.

The chain uses TRBV14 and TRBJ2-7, with TRBD2 matching 8 bases. This CDR3 spans 14 amino acids. Trimming took 4 bases from V and 8 from J; bases not matched to a gene: 10. Germline CDR1 reads SGHDN; CDR2 reads FVKESK. CDR3: CASSLQPGGVKQYF. The DNA for the CDR3 is TGTGCCAGCAGCCTCCAGCCGGGGGGGGTCAAGCAGTACTTC.

The J gene is TRBJ2-2, the V gene TRBV19, with D possibly TRBD1 on 5 matching bases. Trimming shortened V by 8 bases and J by 0 bases, and 13 bases separated the two germline ends. The CDR3 is 15 residues long. Germline lookup yields CDR1 LNHDA and CDR2 SQIVND (reference sequence). DNA for the CDR3: TGTGCCAGTCGAAGACAGTTCGCGAACACCGGGGAGCTGTTTTTT. This encodes CASRRQFANTGELFF.

V is TRBV6-6 and J is TRBJ2-7; D is tentatively TRBD1 or TRBD2 (5 bases each). Germline V gene data show CDR1 as MNHNY and CDR2 as SVGAGI (reference sequence). V lost 8 bases and J 3 bases, leaving 14 bases between the germline ends. The CDR3 contains 13 residues. DNA of the CDR3: TGTGCCAGCGGGGACCCCACGGGCTACGAGCAGTACTTC. This translates into CASGDPTGYEQYF.

The rearrangement links TRBV6-1 to TRBJ1-6, with no clear D. The CDR3 totals 14 residues. Germline CDR1 MNHNS, CDR2 SASEGT. V was trimmed by 10 bases and J by 7 bases, leaving 17 bases between them. CDR3 amino acids: CATGGSRSNSPLHF. The DNA of the CDR3 is TGTGCCACTGGAGGGAGCCGCTCAAATTCACCCCTCCACTTT.

J is TRBJ2-7 and V is TRBV9, with no clear D. This CDR3 contains 15 residues. The germline gives CDR1 SGDLS, CDR2 YYNGEE. The V end was cut by 3 bases, the J end by 3 bases, with 16 bases between. This CDR3 reads CASSEGSGVGYEQYF. CDR3 DNA: TGTGCCAGCAGCGAGGGATCTGGAGTAGGCTACGAGCAGTACTTC. Using reference TRBV9 and TRBJ2-7 for the parts outside the CDR3, the full variable domain is DSGVTQTPKHLITATGQRVTLRCSPRSGDLSVYWYQQSLDQGLQFLIQYYNGEERAKGNILERFSAQQFPDLHSELNLSSLELGDSALYFCASSEGSGVGYEQYFGPGTRLTVT.

The chain links TRBV27 to TRBJ2-5; TRBD1 matches at 7 bases. Germline CDR1 MNHEY, CDR2 SMNVEV (reference sequence). The ends lost 3 bases at V and 5 bases at J; junction bases unmatched: 3. The CDR3 sequence is 13 residues long. For the CDR3, the DNA is TGTGCCAGCAGTTTTCTACAGGGGGAGACCCAGTACTTC. As protein: CASSFLQGETQYF.

This chain joins TRBV7-2 and TRBJ1-2; the D is unclear. CDR3 length equals 14 residues. Trimming shortened V by 5 bases and J by 0 bases, and 10 bases separated the two germline ends. Looked up from germline, CDR1 is SGHTA and CDR2 is FQGNSA. The CDR3 loop reads CASSARGANYGYTF. The CDR3, as DNA: TGTGCCAGCAGCGCGCGGGGAGCTAACTATGGCTACACCTTC.

The chain joins TRBV6-1 to TRBJ1-1; the D is unclear. The germline V and J ends were trimmed by 6 bases and 0 bases, with 14 bases remaining between them. CDR3 length: 15 amino acids. The germline V gene has CDR1 MNHNS and CDR2 SASEGT. CDR3 sequence: CASRPTPGMNTEAFF. CDR3 nucleotides: TGTGCCAGCAGACCTACCCCCGGGATGAACACTGAAGCTTTCTTT.

The chain employs TRBV18 and TRBJ1-1; the D gene is possibly TRBD1 (5 bases). The CDR3 covers 13 residues. CDR1 KGHSH and CDR2 LQKENI come from the germline V gene. Trimming cost V 2 bases and J 6 bases, with 10 bases left between them. The CDR3 region is CASSPSGDPEAFF. The CDR3 bases are TGTGCCAGCTCACCATCGGGGGACCCTGAAGCTTTCTTT.

V usage is TRBV9 and J usage is TRBJ2-1, with 11 bases lining up with TRBD1. Losses at the gene ends were 2 bases for V and 4 bases for J; bases not matched to a gene: 2. Germline-derived CDR1 and CDR2 are SGDLS and YYNGEE. The CDR3 has 15 residues. The CDR3 protein is CASSVGDRGYNEQFF. The CDR3 DNA is TGTGCCAGCAGCGTGGGGGACAGGGGGTACAATGAGCAGTTCTTC.

The V call is TRBV9, the J call TRBJ2-3, with a weak D call TRBD1 (6 bases). This CDR3 region has 13 residues. The V and J ends lost 0 bases and 8 bases respectively, with 10 bases between them. From germline, CDR1 is SGDLS and CDR2 YYNGEE. CDR3 residues: CASSVAGRGTQYF. The CDR3 region has the DNA TGTGCCAGCAGCGTAGCTGGCAGGGGTACGCAGTATTTT.

J is TRBJ2-7 and V is TRBV5-6, with 9 bases lining up with TRBD1. The CDR3 totals 17 residues. The germline V gene encodes CDR1 SGHDT and CDR2 YYEEEE. The V gene end was trimmed by 0 bases and the J gene end by 5 bases; junction bases not matched to a gene: 12. CDR3 protein: CASSLARLPGQGHEQYF. The CDR3 bases are TGTGCCAGCAGCTTGGCCCGGCTACCGGGACAGGGCCACGAGCAGTACTTC. Looking up the rest from reference TRBV5-6 and TRBJ2-7 gives the full variable domain: DAGVTQSPTHLIKTRGQQVTLRCSPKSGHDTVSWYQQALGQGPQFIFQYYEEEERQRGNFPDRFSGHQFPNYSSELNVNALLLGDSALYLCASSLARLPGQGHEQYFGPGTRLTVT.

The chain employs TRBV30 and TRBJ1-3, with TRBD1 as a possible D gene (5 bases). The CDR3 covers 15 residues. Germline CDR1 is GTSNPN and CDR2 is SVGIG (reference sequence). The V gene lost 0 bases and the J gene lost 0 bases, with 9 bases spanning the gap. The CDR3 loop reads CAWSVPGSSGNTIYF. The DNA for the CDR3 is TGTGCCTGGAGTGTACCAGGGTCCTCTGGAAACACCATATATTTT.

This clone was seen only a few times. The chain employs TRBV7-3 and TRBJ2-7; 14 bases match TRBD2. V was pared by 5 bases and J by 0 bases, with 3 bases of the junction left unmatched. The germline V gene has CDR1 SGHTA and CDR2 FQGTGA. The CDR3 sequence is 16 residues long. The CDR3 DNA reads as TGTGCCAGCAGCGGAGGGACTAGCGGGGGCTCCTACGAGCAGTACTTC. It translates to CASSGGTSGGSYEQYF. Using reference TRBV7-3 and TRBJ2-7 for the parts outside the CDR3, the full variable domain is GAGVSQTPSNKVTEKGKYVELRCDPISGHTALYWYRQSLGQGPEFLIYFQGTGAADDSGLPNDRFFAVRPEGSVSTLKIQRTERGDSAVYLCASSGGTSGGSYEQYFGPGTRLTVT.